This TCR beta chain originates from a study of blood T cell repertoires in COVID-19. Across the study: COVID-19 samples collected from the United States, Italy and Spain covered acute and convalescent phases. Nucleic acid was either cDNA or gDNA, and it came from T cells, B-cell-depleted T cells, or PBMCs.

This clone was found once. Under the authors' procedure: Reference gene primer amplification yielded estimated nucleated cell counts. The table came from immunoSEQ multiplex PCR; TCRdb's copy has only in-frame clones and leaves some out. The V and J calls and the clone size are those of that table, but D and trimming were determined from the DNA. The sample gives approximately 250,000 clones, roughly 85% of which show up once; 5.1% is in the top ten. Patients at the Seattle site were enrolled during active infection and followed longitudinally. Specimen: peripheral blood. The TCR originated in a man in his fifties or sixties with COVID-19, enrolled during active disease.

The CDR3 is CASSSGTLLTGELFF. The CDR3 DNA reads as TGTGCCAGCAGTTCCGGGACACTACTCACCGGGGAGCTGTTTTTT. The rearrangement joins TRBV5-8 to TRBJ2-2, with TRBD1 as a possible D gene (6 bases). Germline V CDR1 and CDR2: SGHTS, YDEGEE. The V end lost 5 bases, the J end lost 4 bases, and 15 bases lay between the germline ends. CDR3 length: 15 residues. The variable domain in full, with the rest retrieved from reference TRBV5-8 and TRBJ2-2, is EAGVTQSPTHLIKTRGQQATLRCSPISGHTSVYWYQQALGLGLQFLLWYDEGEERNRGNFPPRFSGRQFPNYSSELNVNALELEDSALYLCASSSGTLLTGELFFGEGSRLTVL.